These 5 T cell receptor beta chains share one sample of origin, sequenced in a study of T cell repertoires in cytomegalovirus infection. Their antigens are not known. TCRdb independently ran MiXCR on the reads; one entry per CDR3 protein. The sample includes approximately 990,000 distinct CDR3 sequences, roughly 30% of them seen just once. Source: cultured CD8+ T cells from PBMCs, taken from culture after CMV antigen stimulation. Receptors were obtained from a human donor in good health (CMV status not recorded). Some clones in this sample may be carry-over from other donors' samples.

This clonotype was seen a handful of times. The rearrangement uses TRBV27 and TRBJ1-6, with D uncertain. There are 16 residues in the CDR3. Per germline, CDR1 MNHEY and CDR2 SMNVEV (reference sequence). The V gene lost 0 bases and the J gene lost 7 bases, with 13 bases spanning the gap. The CDR3 protein is CASSLSSYSLNSPLHF. For the CDR3, the DNA is TGTGCCAGCAGTTTATCATCGTACAGCTTAAATTCACCCCTCCACTTT.

The rearrangement links TRBV12-3 or TRBV12-4 to TRBJ1-5; 7 bases are shared with TRBD1. V dropped 3 bases and J dropped 6; count of bases not matched to a gene: 5. CDR3 length: 14 amino acids. In DNA, the CDR3 is TGTGCCAGCAGTTTGTGGGACAGCCGTCAGCCCCAGCATTTT. Residues: CASSLWDSRQPQHF.

V is TRBV7-9 and J is TRBJ1-2, with D possibly matching TRBD1 (5 bases). Trimming left V 0 bases short and J 3 bases short, with 8 bases between. This CDR3 has 14 amino acids. In germline, CDR1 is SEHNR, CDR2 FQNEAQ (reference sequence). The CDR3 is CASSLARDDYGYTF. The CDR3 nucleotides are TGTGCCAGCAGCTTAGCCAGGGATGACTATGGCTACACCTTC.

As to this clonotype: A read error may produce the germline difference seen at one junction end. The V call is TRBV19, the J call TRBJ1-1; possibly TRBD1 for D (6 bases). Germline V gene lookup returns CDR1 LNHDA and CDR2 SQIVND (reference sequence). CDR3 size: 14 residues. CDR3 protein: CVSSTGTLNTEAFF. CDR3 nucleotide sequence: TGTGTCAGTAGTACCGGGACACTGAACACTGAAGCTTTCTTT.

The chain is built from TRBV7-6 and TRBJ2-3; 7 nucleotides line up with TRBD2. The CDR3 has 16 residues. Unmatched junction bases numbered 5, after V lost 0 bases and J lost 2 bases. CDR1 is SGHVS, CDR2 FNYEAQ, per germline. This CDR3 is CASSLAAGVSTDTQYF. The DNA for the CDR3 is TGTGCCAGCAGCTTAGCGGCGGGGGTCTCCACAGATACGCAGTATTTT.